This TCR beta chain came from a study of Ad26.COV2.S vaccination and SARS-CoV-2 variants. Overall study context: Ad26.COV2.S given intramuscularly, once or twice 56 days apart.

Treatment meaning: some 20 received Ad26.COV2.S at low or high dose, single or two shots; 5 received placebo; per-sample allocation not given. Sampling was done on day 63 after the first vaccine or placebo injection. Comments on this clone: No antigen is known for it.

Sequencing used immunoSEQ multiplex PCR; TCRdb keeps in-frame clones, though not all of them. This table holds about 350,000 clones, 70% to 90% found once. Whole-study results and caveats: Once vaccination had occurred, spike-specific CD8+ and CD4+ T cell responses reportedly showed substantial breadth. While placebo recipients had lower spike-specific TCR breadth, vaccine recipients had more.

The CDR3 has 15 amino acids. Germline V gene sequence: CDR1 MGHDK, CDR2 SYGVNS. V lost 4 bases to trimming and J lost 1 base; unmatched junction nucleotides: 6. Sequencing used peripheral blood, obtained in a trial of Ad26.COV2.S vaccine versus placebo. This rearrangement joins TRBV25-1 to TRBJ1-1, with 7 bases matching TRBD1. The receptor was isolated from a person aged 18-65 years who received the Ad26.COV2.S COVID-19 vaccine or a placebo. The CDR3 reads CASSAWDRSNTEAFF. CDR3 nucleotides: TGTGCCAGCAGTGCCTGGGACAGATCGAACACTGAAGCTTTCTTT.